The sequence of this T cell receptor (beta chain) was determined in a study of identical twins. Study-wide results and limits: The models gave estimates that fell short of the out-of-frame TCR alpha sharing seen in monozygotic twins. Invariant populations such as MAIT and iNKT cells could partly muddle zero-insertion analyses.

MiXCR, applied by TCRdb to the 5' RACE reads, yields one record per CDR3 protein. Altogether around 530,000 distinct CDR3 sequences are present, around 15% being singletons, with the ten largest covering nearly 0.45%. This clonotype was observed a few times. Its target is unknown. Germline V gives CDR1 SNHLY, CDR2 FYNNEI. V lost 0 bases, J lost 6 bases, and 12 bases lay in between. The CDR3 is 15 residues long. These same data were also listed under a study on yellow fever vaccine responses in identical twins.

Sample: CD4+ T cells sorted from blood. This clonotype was obtained from a woman aged 18-29 years in good health. The chain couples TRBV2 to TRBJ2-1; a possible D gene is TRBD1 (5 bases). The chain's CDR3 is CASSEARSRGNEQFF. The CDR3 DNA sequence: TGTGCCAGCAGTGAAGCGCGGTCTAGGGGCAATGAGCAGTTCTTC. Full variable domain (missing parts from reference TRBV2 and TRBJ2-1): EPEVTQTPSHQVTQMGQEVILRCVPISNHLYFYWYRQILGQKVEFLVSFYNNEISEKSEIFDDQFSVERPDGSNFTLKIRSTKLEDSAMYFCASSEARSRGNEQFFGPGTRLTVL.